The 9 T cell receptor beta chains in this list originate from one sample, sequenced in a study of Graves' ophthalmopathy and Graves' hyperthyroidism. TCR beta CDR3 regions were amplified from RNA transcripts. HTBI primers primed a first-round RT-PCR, and a second-round multiplex PCR followed. MiXCR was run by TCRdb on the multiplex PCR reads, yielding one entry per CDR3 protein. The table records approximately 210,000 distinct CDR3 sequences, over 25% of them present only once. Sequences were obtained from peripheral blood. These receptors were taken from a man aged 45-65 years with Graves' ophthalmopathy.

This clonotype occurred many times. The CDR3 region is CASSILAGGSTDTQYF. CDR3 nucleotide sequence: TGTGCCAGTAGTATCCTAGCGGGAGGAAGCACAGATACGCAGTATTTT. This chain links TRBV19 with TRBJ2-3; 11 nucleotides line up with TRBD2. The CDR3 has 16 residues. J lost 0 bases, V lost 3 bases, and 2 bases had no gene match. Germline V gives CDR1 LNHDA, CDR2 SQIVND (reference sequence).

The V gene is TRBV15, the J gene TRBJ1-5, with D possibly being TRBD1 (5 bases). V lost 1 base, J lost 0 bases, and 10 bases lay in between. There are 16 residues in the CDR3. Germline CDR1 reads LNHNV; CDR2 reads YYDKDF (reference sequence). CDR3 residues: CATSRAGPNSNQPQHF. Here the CDR3 DNA reads TGTGCCACCAGCAGAGCGGGACCGAATAGCAATCAGCCCCAGCATTTT.

This clonotype was observed at least ten times. Here the CDR3 reads CASSLDGGSSGNTIYF. The CDR3, as DNA: TGTGCCAGCAGCTTAGATGGTGGCAGCTCTGGAAACACCATATATTTT. The chain employs TRBV7-2 and TRBJ1-3, with D unclear. The CDR3 runs 16 residues. V lost 1 base and J lost 0, with 10 bases in between. Germline V gene lookup returns CDR1 SGHTA and CDR2 FQGNSA. The whole variable domain, remainder taken from reference TRBV7-2 and TRBJ1-3, is GAGVSQSPSNKVTEKGKDVELRCDPISGHTALYWYRQSLGQGLEFLIYFQGNSAPDKSGLPSDRFSAERTGGSVSTLTIQRTQQEDSAVYLCASSLDGGSSGNTIYFGEGSWLTVV.

The chain is built from TRBV24-1 and TRBJ2-5, with TRBD2 matching 7 bases. The V segment lost 4 bases and the J segment 2 bases; nucleotides outside the gene matches: 15. Germline CDR1 KGHDR, CDR2 SFDVKD. This CDR3 contains 18 residues. The CDR3 DNA is TGTGCCACCAGTGAGCGCCCGGGACTACGAATTGCACAAGAGACCCAGTACTTC. Protein sequence: CATSERPGLRIAQETQYF.

The rearrangement joins TRBV29-1 to TRBJ2-7; D is possibly TRBD2 (6 bases). The CDR3 loop spans 16 amino acids. V was clipped by 3 bases and J by 2 bases, with 20 bases between them. Germline CDR1 SQVTM, CDR2 ANQGSEA. CDR3 sequence (DNA): TGCAGCGTTGAGGTATGGAAGGAGGCTAGCGCCTACGAGCAGTACTTC. Translation: CSVEVWKEASAYEQYF.

This clonotype has a count of ten or more. CDR3 loop: CASSITGFEGYTF. The CDR3 bases are TGTGCCAGTAGTATCACGGGGTTCGAAGGCTACACCTTC. The chain joins TRBV19 to TRBJ1-2; D uncertain. V lost 3 bases, J lost 8 bases, and 13 bases lay in between. The CDR3 length is 13 residues. CDR1 is LNHDA and CDR2 is SQIVND in the germline V gene (reference sequence).

There are many counts of this clonotype. This rearrangement joins TRBV7-9 to TRBJ2-3; TRBD1 might be the D (5 bases). The CDR3 length is 16 residues. Germline CDR1 and CDR2: SEHNR and FQNEAQ (reference sequence). Trimming removed 1 base from V and 2 bases from J, with 13 bases in between. The CDR3 protein is CASSLGGSATTDTQYF. CDR3 DNA: TGTGCCAGCAGCTTAGGGGGCTCCGCCACCACAGATACGCAGTATTTT.

This chain uses TRBV15 with TRBJ2-7; TRBD2 matches 7 bases. The CDR3 length is 15 residues. Looked up from germline, CDR1 is LNHNV and CDR2 is YYDKDF (reference sequence). V gave up 2 bases and J gave up 4 bases; unmatched junction bases: 8. The CDR3 loop reads CATSRPQGTTYEQYF. The CDR3 DNA is TGTGCCACCAGCAGACCACAAGGGACTACTTACGAGCAGTACTTC.

The chain employs TRBV20-1 and TRBJ1-4, with TRBD1 identical over 10 bases. V was pared by 1 base and J by 6 bases, with 2 bases of the junction left unmatched. The length of the CDR3 is 14 residues. The germline V gene has CDR1 DFQATT and CDR2 SNEGSKA (reference sequence). This chain's CDR3 is CSARAGTGDEKLFF. The CDR3 DNA sequence: TGCAGTGCTAGAGCCGGGACAGGGGATGAAAAACTGTTTTTT.